This entry lists 6 T cell receptor beta chains sequenced from one sample in a study of shared clonotypes between healthy human individuals. Naive CD8 cells were CD45RO-negative, positively selected for CCR7, excluding terminally differentiated effector memory CD45RA+ cells. Clones were sequenced by immunoSEQ multiplex PCR, and TCRdb holds only the in-frame ones, with some missing. This sample has about 2 million clones, with over 85% found just once. The sample comprised naive CD8+ T cells sorted from blood. These receptor sequences come from a man aged 18 to 30 in good health.

The table lists this clone with a count of one. The genes are TRBV5-1 and TRBJ2-7, with D possibly being TRBD2 (6 bases). Germline loops: CDR1 SGHRS, CDR2 YFSETQ. The CDR3 sequence is 13 residues long. V lost 1 base and J lost 7, with 12 bases in between. The CDR3 protein is CASSLFGSEEQYF. CDR3 sequence (DNA): TGCGCCAGCAGCTTGTTCGGGAGTGAGGAGCAGTACTTC.

The chain links TRBV6-5 to TRBJ2-5, with 7 bases fitting TRBD2. CDR1 and CDR2 (germline): MNHEY, SVGAGI. The length of the CDR3 is 15 residues. V lost 6 bases to trimming and J lost 0 bases; unmatched junction nucleotides: 7. CDR3 residues: CASRKWAGDQETQYF. For the CDR3, the DNA is TGTGCCAGCAGGAAGTGGGCGGGAGACCAAGAGACCCAGTACTTC.

The count of this clone is one. This rearrangement joins TRBV30 to TRBJ2-4; the match to TRBD2 covers 8 bases. CDR1 is GTSNPN, CDR2 SVGIG, per germline (reference sequence). With 3 bases clipped from V and 4 bases from J, the junction kept 5 bases outside the gene matches. This CDR3 contains 14 residues. The CDR3 sequence: CAWRGLAGKNIQYF. DNA of the CDR3: TGTGCCTGGAGGGGCCTAGCGGGTAAAAACATTCAGTACTTC.

V and J are TRBV27 and TRBJ2-3; weak D call: TRBD2 (6 bases). Germline lookup yields CDR1 MNHEY and CDR2 SMNVEV (reference sequence). The CDR3 sequence is 15 residues long. V was pared by 4 bases and J by 0 bases, with 11 bases between. The CDR3 loop reads CASSSVGTSTDTQYF. DNA of the CDR3: TGTGCCAGCAGTTCCGTGGGGACTAGCACAGATACGCAGTATTTT.

The V call is TRBV6-5, the J call TRBJ2-3, with 8 nucleotides matching TRBD1. This CDR3 region has 16 residues. CDR1 is MNHEY and CDR2 is SVGAGI in the germline V gene. The J segment lost 2 bases and the V segment lost 2 bases, leaving 6 bases of the junction unmatched. The CDR3 DNA sequence: TGTGCCAGCAGTTACAACCCGCAGGGGGCCACAGATACGCAGTATTTT. Translation gives CASSYNPQGATDTQYF.

In this sample, this clone turned up once. The rearrangement links TRBV5-1 to TRBJ2-7; 11 positions agree with TRBD1. The CDR3 contains 15 residues. Germline V gene data show CDR1 as SGHRS and CDR2 as YFSETQ. Unmatched junction bases numbered 9, after V lost 5 bases and J lost 5 bases. CDR3: CASRSPDRGLHEQYF. In nucleotides, the CDR3 is TGCGCCAGCAGATCCCCGGACAGGGGGCTCCACGAGCAGTACTTC.